This TCR beta chain was retrieved from a study of blood T cell repertoires in COVID-19. The wider study: Samples taken during acute and convalescent COVID-19 were collected in the United States, Italy and Spain. T cells, B-cell-depleted T cells, or PBMCs supplied cDNA or gDNA.

In the original processing: Reference gene primer amplification in the assay estimated nucleated cell counts. Clones were sequenced by immunoSEQ multiplex PCR, and TCRdb holds only the in-frame ones, with some missing. That table gives V, J and clone size, and the DNA gave D and trimming. The sample yields 150,000 to 250,000 clones, around 79% seen once. Trimming shortened V by 2 bases and J by 5 bases, and 9 bases separated the two germline ends. The V gene's germline CDR1 is MNHEY and CDR2 SVGAGI. This CDR3 has 14 amino acids. Followed longitudinally, the Seattle patients had been enrolled during active infection.

This receptor was taken from a middle-aged woman with COVID-19, enrolled during active disease. The sequenced material came from peripheral blood. The J gene is TRBJ2-2, the V gene TRBV6-5; maybe TRBD2 (7 bases). CDR3 bases: TGTGCCAGCAGTTACAGGGGGGGAACCGGGGAGCTGTTTTTT. This sequence encodes CASSYRGGTGELFF.